The T cell receptor (beta chain) described here comes from a study of identical twins. MiXCR, applied by TCRdb to the 5' RACE reads, yields one record per CDR3 protein. The sample holds hundreds of thousands of distinct CDR3 sequences; around 20% are singletons and the top ten take over 4%. This CDR3 region has 15 residues. The V gene end was trimmed by 2 bases and the J gene end by 5 bases; junction bases not matched to a gene: 5. These data also formed part of another study, on T cells expressing NK-cell markers. As reported in that work: The HCMV specificity of the expanded NKG2C+ T cell clones stayed unresolved.

The specimen was PBMCs. This TCR was recovered from a woman between 18 and 29 years old in good health. V and J are TRBV12-3 or TRBV12-4 and TRBJ2-1; 8 bases are shared with TRBD1. The CDR3 protein is CASSLRQGIHNEQFF. CDR3 in DNA: TGTGCCAGCAGTTTACGACAGGGGATTCACAATGAGCAGTTCTTC.